This T cell receptor beta chain was recorded in a study of CD8+CD57+ T cells in acquired aplastic anemia. Findings of the study overall: Patients versus controls showed no significant CD8+ Simpson's diversity difference. The study identified twenty-nine CD8+ CDR3 sequences shared by patients and controls.

The CDR3 consists of 14 residues. The junction had 2 bases not matched to a gene; V was cut back by 2 bases and J by 6 bases. Germline loops: CDR1 SNHLY, CDR2 FYNNEI. Profiling of TCR beta VDJ combinations and CDR3 sequences used genomic DNA as template. TCRdb analysed the reads with MiXCR anew, one entry per CDR3 protein. This sample has 65,000 to 85,000 distinct CDR3 sequences, with around half found just once. Comments on this clonotype: As yet, its antigen is unknown.

Sequenced material: sorted CD4+, CD8+, or CD8+CD57+ T cells (not recorded which) from PBMCs. The receptor's source is a human donor in good health, serving as a control. The V and J genes are TRBV2 and TRBJ2-3; 10 bases map to TRBD2. CDR3 amino acids: CASSELAGDDTQYF. The CDR3 DNA follows: TGTGCCAGCAGTGAACTAGCGGGGGATGATACGCAGTATTTT.